The clone carrying this TCR beta chain has ten or more counts. Antigen unknown. This sample is part of a study of T cells in Graves' hyperthyroidism and ophthalmopathy. About the study: Initial diagnosis, before any treatment, was when peripheral blood was collected.

Study-wide results and caveats: Most clonotypes expanded in the thyroid (above 0.001) were also present in blood. A model built on 13 V-J features separated ophthalmopathy from stable hyperthyroidism.

Amplification of TCR beta CDR3 regions used RNA as the template. The study used the HTBI primer set for a first-round RT-PCR of the TCR CDR3. One entry per CDR3 protein, called by TCRdb with MiXCR from the multiplex PCR reads. The sample carries roughly 400,000 distinct CDR3 sequences, more than 12% recorded once. Between the trimmed V and J ends, which lost 4 bases and 6 bases, there was a span of 16 bases. The germline V gene encodes CDR1 SGHRS and CDR2 YFSETQ. This CDR3 has 15 residues. Pregnant or lactating patients were excluded, as were those with uncontrolled infection or other autoimmune disease.

Sample: blood. The TCR originated in a man aged 50 or older with Graves' ophthalmopathy. The chain recombines TRBV5-1 with TRBJ2-2, with a tentative D call TRBD2 (6 bases). CDR3 nucleotides: TGCGCCAGCAGCCTCCCCGGCGGGACCTCCGGGGAGCTGTTTTTT. Protein product: CASSLPGGTSGELFF.